These 2 T cell receptor beta chains were sequenced from one sample in a study of T cell clonality in common variable immunodeficiency. General study findings and limits: Common variable immunodeficiency TCR beta sequences reportedly had fewer deletions and N-nucleotide insertions.

The antigens these receptors bind are not known. Data came from immunoSEQ multiplex PCR; TCRdb stores just in-frame clones and leaves some out. This sample comprises 16,000 or so clones, none seen once only. The specimen sequenced was peripheral blood mononuclear cells. The receptor set was obtained from a human donor with common variable immunodeficiency.

This clone was found many times. The read ends 3 residues early relative to the CDR3; the germline J gene fills the gap. This chain uses TRBV7-2 with TRBJ1-5; D call uncertain. This CDR3 comprises 14 residues. Germline CDR1 is SGHTA and CDR2 is FQGNSA. The ends were cut back, 0 bases at V and 1 base at J, with 4 bases in the middle. The part of the CDR3 DNA that was read is TGTGCCAGCAGCTTAGCCCAGAGCAATCAGCCC. Amino acid sequence: CASSLAQSNQP. The complete CDR3 sequence is CASSLAQSNQPQHF.

The table lists this clone with a few counts. This CDR3 reads CASSPTTGGWLNTGELFF. The CDR3 bases that were read are TGTGCCAGCTCACCTACTACAGGGGGCTGGTTGAACACCGGGGAG. The chain couples TRBV18 to TRBJ2-2; 9 positions match TRBD1. The CDR3 is cut off 3 residues early in the read; its end comes from the germline J gene. V shed 3 bases, J shed 1 base, and the junction held 9 bases outside the gene matches. CDR1 is KGHSH, CDR2 LQKENI, per germline. CDR3 size: 18 residues.